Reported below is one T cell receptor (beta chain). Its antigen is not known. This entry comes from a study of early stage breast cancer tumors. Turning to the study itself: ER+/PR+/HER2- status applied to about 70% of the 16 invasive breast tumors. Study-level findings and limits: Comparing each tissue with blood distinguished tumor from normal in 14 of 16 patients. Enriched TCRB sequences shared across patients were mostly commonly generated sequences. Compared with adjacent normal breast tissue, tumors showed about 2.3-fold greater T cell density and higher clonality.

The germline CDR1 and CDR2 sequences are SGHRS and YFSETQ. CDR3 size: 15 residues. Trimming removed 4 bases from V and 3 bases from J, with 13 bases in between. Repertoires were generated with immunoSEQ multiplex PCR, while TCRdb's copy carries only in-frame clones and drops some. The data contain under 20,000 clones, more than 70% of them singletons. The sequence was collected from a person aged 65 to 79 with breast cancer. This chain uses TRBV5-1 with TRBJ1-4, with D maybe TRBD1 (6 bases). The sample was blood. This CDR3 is CASSPETGPNEKLFF. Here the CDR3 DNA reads TGCGCCAGCAGCCCGGAGACAGGTCCTAATGAAAAACTGTTTTTT.